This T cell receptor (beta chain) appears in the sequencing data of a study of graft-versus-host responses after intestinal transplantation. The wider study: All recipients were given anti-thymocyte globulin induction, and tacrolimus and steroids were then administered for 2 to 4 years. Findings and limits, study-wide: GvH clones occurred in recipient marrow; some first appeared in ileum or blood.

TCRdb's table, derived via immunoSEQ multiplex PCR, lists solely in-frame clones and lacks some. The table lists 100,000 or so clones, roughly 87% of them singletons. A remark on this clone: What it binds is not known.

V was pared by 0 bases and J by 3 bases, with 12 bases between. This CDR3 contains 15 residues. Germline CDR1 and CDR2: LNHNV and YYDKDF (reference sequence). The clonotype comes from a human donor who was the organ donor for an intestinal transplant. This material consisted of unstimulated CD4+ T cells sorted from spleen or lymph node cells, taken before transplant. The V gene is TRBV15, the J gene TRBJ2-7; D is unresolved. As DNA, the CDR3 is TGTGCCACCAGCAGAGATCGGAAGGGTCTCTACGAGCAGTACTTC. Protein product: CATSRDRKGLYEQYF.